These T cell receptor beta chains were read from a single sample in a study of OX40 agonist ivuxolimab in advanced cancers. Clones were read by immunoSEQ multiplex PCR, and TCRdb kept only the in-frame ones, dropping some. The sample yields 70,000 to 85,000 clones, 94% seen once. Here the sequenced sample was CD4+ or CD8+ T cells sorted from blood, taken in a trial of the OX40 agonist ivuxolimab. Receptors originate from an adult with an advanced solid tumor such as melanoma, head and neck, liver or kidney cancer. Each CDR3 is given with its conserved first and last residue. The D gene is left open where the match is weak. Size values are once, few and many counts, or a class for expanded clones, and some rows have none.

d_gene,j_gene,abundance,v_gene,CDR3aa,CDR3nt
-,TRBJ2-7,-,TRBV30,CACPGLSYEQYF,TGTGCCTGCCCGGGACTGAGCTACGAGCAGTACTTC
TRBD2,TRBJ2-1,-,TRBV23-1,CASSQPTSGTYNEQFF,TGCGCCAGCAGTCAACCTACTAGCGGGACTTACAATGAGCAGTTCTTC
-,TRBJ2-7,-,TRBV27,CASRSAGNYEQYF,TGTGCCAGCCGCTCGGCAGGGAACTACGAGCAGTACTTC
TRBD2,TRBJ2-7,-,TRBV10-3,CATIAGASYEQYF,TGTGCCACAATAGCGGGAGCCTCCTACGAGCAGTACTTC
-,TRBJ2-7,-,TRBV28,CASSPSESYYEQYF,TGTGCCAGCAGCCCTAGCGAGTCCTACTACGAGCAGTACTTC
-,TRBJ2-2,-,TRBV5-1,CASSPPGASEPHAGELFF,TGCGCCAGCAGCCCCCCAGGGGCTAGCGAACCTCATGCCGGGGAGCTGTTTTTT
-,TRBJ2-2,-,TRBV7-3,CASSLIGGESTGELFF,TGTGCCAGCAGCTTAATTGGTGGGGAGAGCACCGGGGAGCTGTTTTTT
-,TRBJ1-1,-,TRBV5-1,CASRERTDLPNTEAFF,TGCGCCAGCAGGGAGAGGACTGACCTTCCTAACACTGAAGCTTTCTTT
-,TRBJ1-1,-,TRBV7-9,CATTGLKNTEAFF,TGTGCAACAACAGGGTTAAAGAACACTGAAGCTTTCTTT
-,TRBJ2-3,-,TRBV9,CASSVESLTDTQYF,TGTGCCAGCAGCGTAGAAAGCCTCACAGATACGCAGTATTTT
-,TRBJ2-3,-,TRBV6-6,CASSYTDTDTQYF,TGTGCCAGCAGTTACACTGACACAGATACGCAGTATTTT
-,TRBJ2-7,-,TRBV2,CASKWAPGEQYF,TGTGCCAGCAAATGGGCCCCGGGCGAGCAGTACTTC
-,TRBJ1-1,once,TRBV12-5,CASGAGVATEAFF,TGTGCTAGTGGTGCAGGGGTAGCCACTGAAGCTTTCTTT
-,TRBJ2-1,few,TRBV9,CASSVGPDDEQFF,TGTGCCAGCAGCGTAGGACCAGACGATGAGCAGTTCTTC
TRBD2,TRBJ2-1,-,TRBV9,CASSPRGGRGNNEQFF,TGTGCCAGCAGCCCTAGAGGCGGGAGGGGAAACAATGAGCAGTTCTTC
-,TRBJ1-5,-,TRBV18,CASSPNRNRGYDSNQPQHF,TGTGCCAGCTCCCCGAATCGGAACAGAGGGTATGATAGCAATCAGCCCCAGCATTTT
TRBD1,TRBJ1-1,-,TRBV10-2,CASRTGGTEAFF,TGCGCCAGCAGGACAGGGGGGACTGAAGCTTTCTTT
TRBD2,TRBJ2-3,-,TRBV11-2,CASSSGTSGTDTQYF,TGTGCCAGCAGCTCAGGGACTAGCGGCACAGATACGCAGTATTTT
TRBD2,TRBJ2-7,once,TRBV2,CATSPSGDYYEQYF,TGTGCCACCTCCCCTAGCGGCGACTACTACGAGCAGTACTTC
TRBD2,TRBJ2-1,once,TRBV7-3,CASSLSSGRSNEQFF,TGTGCCAGCAGCCTCTCAAGCGGGAGGAGTAATGAGCAGTTCTTC
-,TRBJ1-3,-,TRBV5-6,CASSFGGNTIYF,TGTGCCAGCAGCTTTGGAGGAAACACCATATATTTT
TRBD1,TRBJ1-2,-,TRBV11-3,CASSLGTGDGYTF,TGTGCCAGCAGCTTAGGGACAGGGGATGGCTACACCTTC
-,TRBJ2-5,once,TRBV18,CASSGSAQETQYF,TGTGCCAGCTCAGGGTCAGCTCAAGAGACCCAGTACTTC
TRBD1,TRBJ1-2,-,TRBV29-1,CSAVGDRGTEGYTF,TGCAGCGCGGTAGGGGACAGGGGGACCGAGGGCTACACCTTC